This T cell receptor beta chain was obtained from a study of neoadjuvant anti-PD-1 for oral cavity cancer. About the study: Non-progressing patients received a fourth nivolumab dose near day 43, then surgery on days 50-56. General study results and limits: Treg/Th17 ratio rose with pretreatment blood and fell with post-treatment tumor TCRbeta clonality.

The CDR3 contains 16 residues. Germline assignment: CDR1 SGHRS and CDR2 YFSETQ. The V and J ends lost 4 bases and 0 bases respectively, with 14 bases between them. Regarding this clone: Antigen specificity is unknown.

Assay: immunoSEQ multiplex PCR; the TCRdb copy retains only in-frame clones and omits some. This table holds 13,000 to 15,000 clones, about 70% found once. This sequence was found in a person aged 35-80 years with oral cavity squamous cell carcinoma. The input for sequencing was PBMCs, taken before nivolumab (anti-PD-1) treatment. J is TRBJ2-1 and V is TRBV5-1, with D perhaps matching TRBD2 (5 bases). The CDR3: CASSLRADSSYNEQFF. CDR3 nucleotide sequence: TGCGCCAGCAGCCTGCGGGCCGATAGCTCCTACAATGAGCAGTTCTTC.